Below are 29 T cell receptor beta chains sequenced from a single sample in a study of T cells expressing NK-cell markers. After re-calling the 5' RACE reads, TCRdb lists one entry per CDR3 protein, DNA absent. This specimen shows about 150,000 distinct CDR3 sequences; the ten leading clones hold around 20%. Material for sequencing was blood T cells: a sorted CD56 or NKG2C T cell subset, CD4+ or CD8+ T cells, or bulk PBMC T cells (not recorded which). The origin of the receptors is a man aged 18 to 69 in good health.

CDR3 sequence reads: CASSSTGPNEKLFF. The chain combines TRBV6-5 with TRBJ1-4; TCRdb reports TRBD1, a call that lacks DNA to check it against. The CDR3 length is 14 residues. CDR1 is MNHEY, CDR2 SVGAGI, per germline.

The rearrangement links TRBV20-1 to TRBJ1-6. Germline CDR1 DFQATT, CDR2 SNEGSKA (reference sequence). The CDR3 loop spans 14 amino acids. The CDR3: CSVKEGGIGSPLHF.

The V gene is TRBV6-2 or TRBV6-3, the J gene TRBJ2-3; the TCRdb D gene call, TRBD2, has no DNA to confirm it. This CDR3 contains 16 residues. Germline V gene sequence: CDR1 MNHEY, CDR2 SVGEGT. The CDR3 sequence is CASSYESLAGADTQYF.

V usage is TRBV12-5 and J usage is TRBJ1-1. This CDR3 spans 12 amino acids. Germline V CDR1 and CDR2: LGHNT, FRNRAP. The CDR3 sequence is CASAIDTPEAFF.

The chain couples TRBV4-1 to TRBJ2-7; with no DNA, the TCRdb D assignment of TRBD2 cannot be verified. The CDR3 runs 15 residues. Germline CDR1 is MGHRA and CDR2 is YSYEKL. The CDR3 region is CASSPTRGNTYEQYF.

V gene TRBV9 combines with J gene TRBJ2-2; TCRdb's D gene call, TRBD1, goes unchecked for lack of DNA. Per the germline V gene, CDR1 is SGDLS and CDR2 is YYNGEE. The CDR3 runs to 13 residues. CDR3 region: CASSGGASGELFF. Combining the CDR3 with reference TRBV9 and TRBJ2-2 gives the whole variable domain DSGVTQTPKHLITATGQRVTLRCSPRSGDLSVYWYQQSLDQGLQFLIQYYNGEERAKGNILERFSAQQFPDLHSELNLSSLELGDSALYFCASSGGASGELFFGEGSRLTVL.

The CDR3 reads CATSRVGGTYYEQYF. The chain combines TRBV15 with TRBJ2-7; TCRdb's assignment of TRBD1 cannot be checked, as there is no DNA. Germline CDR1 and CDR2: LNHNV and YYDKDF (reference sequence). The length of the CDR3 is 15 residues.

The chain combines TRBV10-2 with TRBJ2-7; the TRBD1 assignment by TCRdb is unverifiable without DNA. Germline V gene data show CDR1 as WSHSY and CDR2 as SAAADI. CDR3 length: 15 residues. CDR3 region: CASTRLGTGTYEQYF.

The chain recombines TRBV19 with TRBJ1-1; TCRdb proposes TRBD1, but this gene call is untestable without DNA. The CDR3 contains 12 residues. CDR1 is LNHDA and CDR2 is SQIVND in the germline V gene (reference sequence). The CDR3 here is CASRDRGPEAFF.

V is TRBV28 and J is TRBJ2-1; TCRdb's D call of TRBD1 is untestable without DNA. The CDR3 runs to 14 residues. The germline CDR1 and CDR2 sequences are MDHEN and SYDVKM. The CDR3 loop is CASSSPGERNEQFF.

V gene TRBV20-1 combines with J gene TRBJ2-5; no DNA is available, so the TRBD1 call from TCRdb remains unchecked. Germline V CDR1 and CDR2: DFQATT, SNEGSKA (reference sequence). This CDR3 has 15 amino acids. The chain's CDR3 is CSARDMLGGAETQYF.

The chain couples TRBV27 to TRBJ2-5; no DNA is available, so the TRBD1 call from TCRdb remains unchecked. Germline values: CDR1 MNHEY, CDR2 SMNVEV (reference sequence). This CDR3 has 15 residues. CDR3 region: CASSFGITHQETQYF.

This chain links TRBV21-1 with TRBJ2-5; TCRdb's D gene call, TRBD1, goes unchecked for lack of DNA. TRBV21-1 counts as a pseudogene. The CDR3 sequence is 16 residues long. The CDR3 loop reads CASSRPLLSFQETQYF.

This rearrangement joins TRBV7-9 to TRBJ2-7; as DNA is missing, the TRBD2 call by TCRdb cannot be tested. Germline V gene data show CDR1 as SEHNR and CDR2 as FQNEAQ (reference sequence). The CDR3 covers 16 residues. CDR3 in amino acids: CASSSSISGGFYEQYF.

The chain recombines TRBV27 with TRBJ1-4; the TCRdb D gene call, TRBD1, has no DNA to confirm it. This CDR3 is built from 14 residues. The germline V gene has CDR1 MNHEY and CDR2 SMNVEV (reference sequence). The CDR3 loop is CASSPRDREEKLFF.

The V and J genes are TRBV12-3 or TRBV12-4 and TRBJ1-6. The CDR3 is made up of 13 amino acids. The CDR3 sequence is CASSPLGNSPLHF.

This chain uses TRBV12-3 or TRBV12-4 with TRBJ1-4; TCRdb's D gene call, TRBD1, goes unchecked for lack of DNA. The CDR3 sequence is 15 residues long. CDR3 residues: CASSPTGTMNEKLFF.

The chain uses TRBV24-1 and TRBJ2-2. From germline, CDR1 is KGHDR and CDR2 SFDVKD. The CDR3 consists of 12 residues. This CDR3 reads CATSVKNGELFF.

The rearrangement uses TRBV19 and TRBJ2-7. Germline V gene lookup returns CDR1 LNHDA and CDR2 SQIVND (reference sequence). The length of the CDR3 is 15 residues. The CDR3 sequence is CASSIGTALPYEQYF.

V is TRBV2 and J is TRBJ2-3; the TCRdb D gene call, TRBD1, has no DNA to confirm it. The CDR3 spans 14 residues. Germline V gene sequence: CDR1 SNHLY, CDR2 FYNNEI. CDR3: CASSERGERDTQYF. Filled out from reference TRBV2 and TRBJ2-3, the complete variable domain reads EPEVTQTPSHQVTQMGQEVILRCVPISNHLYFYWYRQILGQKVEFLVSFYNNEISEKSEIFDDQFSVERPDGSNFTLKIRSTKLEDSAMYFCASSERGERDTQYFGPGTRLTVL.

V gene TRBV5-1 combines with J gene TRBJ2-1. CDR3 length: 13 amino acids. Germline-derived CDR1 and CDR2 are SGHRS and YFSETQ. This chain's CDR3 is CASSLAAGNEQFF.

V and J are TRBV19 and TRBJ1-2. Germline CDR1 LNHDA, CDR2 SQIVND (reference sequence). The CDR3 consists of 13 residues. CDR3 region: CATKYGGSYGYTF.

The V and J genes are TRBV5-1 and TRBJ2-3; TCRdb's D gene call, TRBD2, goes unchecked for lack of DNA. This CDR3 spans 20 amino acids. Germline V gene data show CDR1 as SGHRS and CDR2 as YFSETQ. The CDR3 reads CASSRSSPSGGAVYTDTQYF. The whole variable domain, remainder taken from reference TRBV5-1 and TRBJ2-3, is KAGVTQTPRYLIKTRGQQVTLSCSPISGHRSVSWYQQTPGQGLQFLFEYFSETQRNKGNFPGRFSGRQFSNSRSEMNVSTLELGDSALYLCASSRSSPSGGAVYTDTQYFGPGTRLTVL.

This chain connects TRBV5-1 to TRBJ2-3. Looked up from germline, CDR1 is SGHRS and CDR2 is YFSETQ. The CDR3 sequence is 14 residues long. The CDR3 sequence is CASSLDGTTDTQYF.

The V gene is TRBV12-3 or TRBV12-4, the J gene TRBJ2-3; TCRdb's D call, TRBD2, is unchecked because there is no DNA. The CDR3 loop spans 14 amino acids. CDR3 sequence: CASGQRAGFDTQYF.

This sequence joins TRBV25-1 and TRBJ2-1; without DNA, the TCRdb call of TRBD1 cannot be checked. The CDR3 has 14 residues. Germline V gene lookup returns CDR1 MGHDK and CDR2 SYGVNS. The CDR3 sequence is CASSEWGFANEQFF. The full variable domain, rest sourced from reference TRBV25-1 and TRBJ2-1, is EADIYQTPRYLVIGTGKKITLECSQTMGHDKMYWYQQDPGMELHLIHYSYGVNSTEKGDLSSESTVSRIRTEHFPLTLESARPSHTSQYLCASSEWGFANEQFFGPGTRLTVL.

The gene calls are TRBV20-1 and TRBJ1-5. Germline lookup yields CDR1 DFQATT and CDR2 SNEGSKA (reference sequence). The CDR3 totals 15 residues. CDR3 in amino acids: CSARERVGGNQPQHF.

V gene TRBV11-2 combines with J gene TRBJ2-1; checking the TCRdb D call of TRBD2 is not possible without DNA. There are 17 residues in the CDR3. Germline loops: CDR1 SGHAT, CDR2 FQNNGV. The CDR3 loop reads CASSLGTSGGSDNEQFF.

The chain uses TRBV6-1 and TRBJ2-7. This CDR3 region has 13 residues. In germline, CDR1 is MNHNS, CDR2 SASEGT. CDR3 protein: CASAQGIPYEQYF.